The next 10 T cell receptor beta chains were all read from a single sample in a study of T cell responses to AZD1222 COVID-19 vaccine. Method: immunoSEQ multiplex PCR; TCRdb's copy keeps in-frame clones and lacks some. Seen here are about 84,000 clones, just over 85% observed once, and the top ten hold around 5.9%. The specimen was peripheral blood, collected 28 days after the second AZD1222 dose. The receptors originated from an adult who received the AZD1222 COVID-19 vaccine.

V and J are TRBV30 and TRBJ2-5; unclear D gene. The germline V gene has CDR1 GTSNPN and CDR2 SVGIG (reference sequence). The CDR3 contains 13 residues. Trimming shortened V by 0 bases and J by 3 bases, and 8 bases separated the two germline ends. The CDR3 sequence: CAWSVQRKETQYF. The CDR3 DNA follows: TGTGCCTGGAGTGTCCAGCGAAAAGAGACCCAGTACTTC.

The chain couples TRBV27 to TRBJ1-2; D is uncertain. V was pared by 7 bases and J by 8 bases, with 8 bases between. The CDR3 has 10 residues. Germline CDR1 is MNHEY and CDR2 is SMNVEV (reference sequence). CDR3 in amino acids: CASTPPGYTF. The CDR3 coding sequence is TGTGCCAGCACTCCTCCCGGCTACACCTTC.

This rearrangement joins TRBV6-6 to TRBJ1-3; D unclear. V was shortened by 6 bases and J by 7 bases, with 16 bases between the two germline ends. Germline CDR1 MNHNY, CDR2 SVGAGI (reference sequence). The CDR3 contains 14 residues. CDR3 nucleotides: TGTGCCAGCAGACTAGCGAGGGAAAGTAACACCATATATTTT. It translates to CASRLARESNTIYF.

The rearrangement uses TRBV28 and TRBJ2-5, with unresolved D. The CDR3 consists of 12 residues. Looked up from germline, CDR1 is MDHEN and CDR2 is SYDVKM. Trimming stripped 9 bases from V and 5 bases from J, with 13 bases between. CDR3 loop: CASHSLGETQYF. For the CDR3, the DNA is TGTGCCAGTCATTCGCTTGGGGAGACCCAGTACTTC.

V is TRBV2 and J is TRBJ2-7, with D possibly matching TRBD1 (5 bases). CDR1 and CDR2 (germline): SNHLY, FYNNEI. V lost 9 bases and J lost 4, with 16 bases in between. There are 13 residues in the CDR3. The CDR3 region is CASLTTAGYEQYF. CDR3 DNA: TGTGCCAGTTTGACGACAGCCGGTTACGAGCAGTACTTC.

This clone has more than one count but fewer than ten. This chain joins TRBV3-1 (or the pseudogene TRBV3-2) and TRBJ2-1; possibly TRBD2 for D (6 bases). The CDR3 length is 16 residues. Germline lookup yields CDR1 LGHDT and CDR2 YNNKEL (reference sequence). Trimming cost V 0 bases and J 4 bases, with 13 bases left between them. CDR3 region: CASSQDVRGYYNEQFF. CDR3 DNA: TGTGCCAGCAGCCAAGATGTGCGGGGCTATTACAATGAGCAGTTCTTC.

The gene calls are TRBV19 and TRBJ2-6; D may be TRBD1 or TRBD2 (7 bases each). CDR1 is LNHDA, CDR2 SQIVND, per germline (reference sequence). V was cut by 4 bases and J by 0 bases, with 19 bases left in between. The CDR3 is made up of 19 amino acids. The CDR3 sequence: CASSREGAGRNSGANVLTF. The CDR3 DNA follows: TGTGCCAGTAGTAGGGAGGGGGCAGGTCGGAACTCTGGGGCCAACGTCCTGACTTTC.

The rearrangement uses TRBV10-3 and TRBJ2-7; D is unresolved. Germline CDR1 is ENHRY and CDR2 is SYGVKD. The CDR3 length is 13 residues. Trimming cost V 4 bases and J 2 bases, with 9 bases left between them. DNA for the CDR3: TGTGCCATCAGTGTCGGATCTACCTACGAGCAGTACTTC. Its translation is CAISVGSTYEQYF.

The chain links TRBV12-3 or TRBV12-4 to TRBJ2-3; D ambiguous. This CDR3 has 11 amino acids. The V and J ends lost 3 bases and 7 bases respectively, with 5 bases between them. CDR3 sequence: CASSFFNTQYF. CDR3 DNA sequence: TGTGCCAGCAGTTTTTTTAATACGCAGTATTTT.

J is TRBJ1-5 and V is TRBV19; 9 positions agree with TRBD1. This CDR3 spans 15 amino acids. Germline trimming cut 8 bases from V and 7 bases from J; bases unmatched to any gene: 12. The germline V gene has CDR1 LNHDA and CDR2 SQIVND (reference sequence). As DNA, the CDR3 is TGTGCCAGTGCTCCGGGACAGGGATTCGTCCAGCCCCAGCATTTT. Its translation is CASAPGQGFVQPQHF.